These 27 T cell receptor beta chains share one sample of origin, sequenced in a study of blood T cell repertoires in COVID-19. Measured with immunoSEQ multiplex PCR; TCRdb has only the in-frame clones, and not every one. The sample carries around 150,000 clones, almost 80% recorded once. Sequences were obtained from peripheral blood. These receptors all come from a man aged 55 to 70 who had recovered from COVID-19.

The V gene is TRBV13, the J gene TRBJ2-3; the D gene is possibly TRBD1 (6 bases). The CDR3 runs 13 residues. Germline V CDR1 and CDR2: PRHDT, FYEKMQ (reference sequence). V lost 1 base and J lost 5, with 7 bases in between. The CDR3, as DNA: TGTGCCAGCAGCTTAGTGACAGGAGATACGCAGTATTTT. Its protein product is CASSLVTGDTQYF.

The chain combines TRBV28 with TRBJ2-3; D is perhaps TRBD1 (6 bases). Germline V gene data show CDR1 as MDHEN and CDR2 as SYDVKM. The germline V and J ends were trimmed by 4 bases and 6 bases, with 17 bases remaining between them. The CDR3 contains 15 residues. The CDR3 sequence: CASSSGGPGRDTQYF. The CDR3 nucleotides read TGTGCCAGCAGTTCTGGGGGCCCCGGTAGGGATACGCAGTATTTT.

This sequence joins TRBV6-1 and TRBJ2-1; 12 nucleotides agree with TRBD2. V lost 3 bases, J lost 9 bases, and 9 bases stayed unmatched. The CDR3 extends over 16 amino acids. Germline V gives CDR1 MNHNS, CDR2 SASEGT. For the CDR3, the DNA is TGTGCCAGCAGTGATATGCTAGCGGGAGGGCCCTTTGAGCAGTTCTTC. As protein: CASSDMLAGGPFEQFF.

This sequence joins TRBV3-1 (or the pseudogene TRBV3-2) and TRBJ2-3; TRBD2 aligns across 12 bases. V shed 4 bases and J 4 bases; nucleotides not matched to a gene: 0. Germline V gives CDR1 LGHDT, CDR2 YNNKEL (reference sequence). The CDR3 sequence is 14 residues long. CDR3 region: CASSRLAGADTQYF. The CDR3, as DNA: TGTGCCAGCAGCCGACTAGCGGGAGCAGATACGCAGTATTTT.

V gene TRBV5-4 combines with J gene TRBJ2-7; D is possibly TRBD2 (6 bases). The germline CDR1 and CDR2 sequences are SGHNT and YYREEE (reference sequence). V was cut by 4 bases and J by 3 bases, with 14 bases left in between. The CDR3 has 14 residues. The CDR3 protein is CASSLIGEVYEQYF. CDR3 nucleotides: TGTGCCAGCAGCCTCATAGGGGAGGTCTACGAGCAGTACTTC.

V gene TRBV9 combines with J gene TRBJ2-2, with 7 bases aligning to TRBD1. Trimming took 3 bases from V and 0 from J; bases not matched to a gene: 2. Germline CDR1 reads SGDLS; CDR2 reads YYNGEE. CDR3 length: 15 residues. CDR3 amino acids: CASSAGQANTGELFF. The CDR3 bases are TGTGCCAGCAGCGCCGGACAGGCGAACACCGGGGAGCTGTTTTTT.

The chain is built from TRBV6-6 and TRBJ1-6; TRBD1 matches 7 bases. CDR1 MNHNY and CDR2 SVGAGI come from the germline V gene (reference sequence). V lost 6 bases and J lost 6; bases outside the gene matches: 8. This CDR3 region has 15 residues. The CDR3 nucleotides are TGTGCCAGCAGGCCATATTACAGGGGTAATTCACCCCTCCACTTT. Its translation: CASRPYYRGNSPLHF.

V gene TRBV3-1 (or the pseudogene TRBV3-2) combines with J gene TRBJ2-1; 7 bases align to TRBD1. CDR1 LGHDT and CDR2 YNNKEL come from the germline V gene (reference sequence). After removal of 1 base from V and 5 bases from J, the junction contained 5 bases not matched to a gene. CDR3 length equals 15 residues. DNA for the CDR3: TGTGCCAGCAGCCAAGGGGACAGTACTGACAATGAGCAGTTCTTC. It yields the protein CASSQGDSTDNEQFF.

The chain has TRBV4-3 and TRBJ2-7; 10 positions match TRBD2. The germline CDR1 and CDR2 sequences are LGHNA and YSLEER. The CDR3 has 17 residues. The V gene end was trimmed by 1 base and the J gene end by 8 bases; junction bases not matched to a gene: 14. CDR3 nucleotides: TGCGCCAGCAGCCAAGGGGCTAGCGGGAGCCTGGGGGCCAAGCAGTACTTC. Its protein is CASSQGASGSLGAKQYF.

The chain employs TRBV9 and TRBJ1-1; unclear D gene. Trimming stripped 0 bases from V and 1 base from J, with 10 bases between. Germline CDR1 is SGDLS and CDR2 is YYNGEE. The CDR3 has 15 amino acids. CDR3 bases: TGTGCCAGCAGCGTAGGGAGGGAGGAGAACACTGAAGCTTTCTTT. Its protein product is CASSVGREENTEAFF.

The rearrangement links TRBV3-1 (or the pseudogene TRBV3-2) to TRBJ2-3; 12 bases map to TRBD2. CDR1 is LGHDT and CDR2 is YNNKEL in the germline V gene (reference sequence). The CDR3 totals 19 residues. V shed 3 bases, J shed 4 bases, and the junction held 14 bases outside the gene matches. The CDR3 loop is CASSHSRPSGRAWADTQYF. In nucleotides, the CDR3 is TGTGCCAGCAGCCACTCCAGGCCTAGCGGGAGGGCCTGGGCAGATACGCAGTATTTT.

The J gene is TRBJ2-1, the V gene TRBV20-1; D gene ambiguous. This CDR3 has 15 amino acids. Trimming left V 3 bases short and J 0 bases short, with 12 bases between. Germline loops: CDR1 DFQATT, CDR2 SNEGSKA (reference sequence). The CDR3 region has the DNA TGCAGTGCTAGTTCAGCACGAGGCTCCTACAATGAGCAGTTCTTC. This gives the protein CSASSARGSYNEQFF.

This clone was detected a few times. The V gene is TRBV19, the J gene TRBJ2-5; TRBD2 is a possible D gene (6 bases). CDR1 is LNHDA and CDR2 is SQIVND in the germline V gene (reference sequence). This CDR3 region has 12 residues. V gave up 6 bases and J gave up 5 bases, with 10 bases separating them. CDR3 residues: CASRQSGETQYF. In DNA, the CDR3 is TGTGCCAGTAGGCAGAGCGGGGAGACCCAGTACTTC.

The chain joins TRBV28 to TRBJ2-2; D remains unclear. The CDR3 consists of 11 residues. CDR1 and CDR2 from the germline V gene are MDHEN and SYDVKM. V lost 5 bases and J 7 bases, leaving 5 bases between the germline ends. CDR3: CASSTYGELFF. In DNA, the CDR3 is TGTGCCAGCAGTACTTACGGGGAGCTGTTTTTT.

CDR3 region: CASSQDRAGAGNTIYF. In nucleotides, the CDR3 is TGCGCCAGCAGCCAAGACCGGGCAGGGGCTGGAAACACCATATATTTT. J is TRBJ1-3 and V is TRBV4-3; perhaps TRBD1 as D (6 bases). The germline V gene encodes CDR1 LGHNA and CDR2 YSLEER. There are 16 residues in the CDR3. The V end was cut by 0 bases, the J end by 2 bases, with 11 bases between.

The V and J genes are TRBV25-1 and TRBJ2-7; no clear D gene. The length of the CDR3 is 13 residues. Germline V gives CDR1 MGHDK, CDR2 SYGVNS. The germline V and J ends were trimmed by 3 bases and 0 bases, with 6 bases remaining between them. The CDR3 nucleotides are TGTGCCAGCAGTGATCACAGCTCCTACGAGCAGTACTTC. Encoded protein: CASSDHSSYEQYF.

This chain uses TRBV10-3 with TRBJ2-1; TRBD2 is a possible D gene (6 bases). The germline gives CDR1 ENHRY, CDR2 SYGVKD. The CDR3 totals 16 residues. V lost 6 bases, J lost 8 bases, and 23 bases lay in between. CDR3 coding DNA: TGTGCCATCAGCTTCCGCGGGACCCCTGGGTTGGATGAGCAGTTCTTC. Protein product: CAISFRGTPGLDEQFF.

This clone was seen just once. This chain connects TRBV19 to TRBJ2-4, with 7 bases lining up with TRBD1. CDR1 and CDR2 from the germline V gene are LNHDA and SQIVND (reference sequence). Losses at the gene ends were 1 base for V and 6 bases for J; bases not matched to a gene: 6. This CDR3 has 15 amino acids. CDR3 in DNA: TGTGCCAGTAGTATAGGACAGGGTGGGGGAAACATTCAGTACTTC. Translation gives CASSIGQGGGNIQYF. The whole variable domain, filled in from reference TRBV19 and TRBJ2-4, reads DGGITQSPKYLFRKEGQNVTLSCEQNLNHDAMYWYRQDPGQGLRLIYYSQIVNDFQKGDIAEGYSVSREKKESFPLTVTSAQKNPTAFYLCASSIGQGGGNIQYFGAGTRLSVL.

The rearrangement joins TRBV6-1 to TRBJ2-7; D call uncertain. The CDR3 loop spans 13 amino acids. Germline V gene sequence: CDR1 MNHNS, CDR2 SASEGT. V lost 0 bases, J lost 3 bases, and 6 bases lay in between. The CDR3 loop is CASSEAALYEQYF. The CDR3 nucleotides are TGTGCCAGCAGTGAAGCGGCCCTCTACGAGCAGTACTTC.

This rearrangement joins TRBV27 to TRBJ2-7; TRBD1 matches at 8 bases. Trimming at V came to 7 bases and at J to 5 bases, leaving 7 bases not matched to a gene. The CDR3 covers 13 residues. The germline V gene encodes CDR1 MNHEY and CDR2 SMNVEV (reference sequence). CDR3 amino acids: CASIGQGIHEQYF. The CDR3 DNA reads TGTGCCAGCATCGGACAGGGCATCCACGAGCAGTACTTC.

The CDR3 DNA follows: TGTGCCAGCAGAGATTCAGGGGGCTCTGGAAACACCATATATTTT. This translates into CASRDSGGSGNTIYF. The chain combines TRBV27 with TRBJ1-3, with 7 bases identical to TRBD1. Germline values: CDR1 MNHEY, CDR2 SMNVEV (reference sequence). V was clipped by 6 bases and J by 0 bases; unmatched bases: 5. The CDR3 contains 15 residues.

This clone was recorded a few times. The rearrangement links TRBV29-1 to TRBJ2-3, with TRBD1 identical over 7 bases. V trimming: 4 bases; J trimming: 1 base; junction bases outside the gene matches: 5. The CDR3 runs 14 residues. The germline V gene has CDR1 SQVTM and CDR2 ANQGSEA. DNA for the CDR3: TGCAGCGTTGGAGACAGGGATCGCACAGATACGCAGTATTTT. Translated: CSVGDRDRTDTQYF.

The chain uses TRBV5-6 and TRBJ1-5; D uncertain. The CDR3 runs 16 residues. CDR1 SGHDT and CDR2 YYEEEE come from the germline V gene. The ends were cut back, 4 bases at V and 5 bases at J, with 19 bases in the middle. Here the CDR3 reads CASSPYVSASHQPQHF. CDR3 bases: TGTGCCAGCAGCCCCTATGTGTCAGCGTCCCATCAGCCCCAGCATTTT.

The V gene is TRBV4-2, the J gene TRBJ2-7, with D tentatively TRBD1 (6 bases). Trimming left V 6 bases short and J 3 bases short, with 15 bases between. This CDR3 spans 14 amino acids. Germline V gives CDR1 LGHNA, CDR2 YNFKEQ. The CDR3, as DNA: TGTGCCAGCAGTCAATATGAACAGGGCTACGAGCAGTACTTC. Its protein product is CASSQYEQGYEQYF.

The chain employs TRBV4-2 and TRBJ2-7; D not certain. Trimming removed 0 bases at V and 0 bases at J, with 9 bases between. The CDR3 covers 15 residues. Germline CDR1 and CDR2: LGHNA and YNFKEQ. The CDR3 is CASSQDYRNSYEQYF. CDR3 bases: TGTGCCAGCAGCCAAGATTACAGAAACTCCTACGAGCAGTACTTC.

This chain's CDR3 is CASSIDGVRTSGLAYNEQFF. CDR3 in DNA: TGTGCCAGTAGTATAGATGGGGTAAGGACTAGCGGCCTAGCCTACAATGAGCAGTTCTTC. V and J are TRBV19 and TRBJ2-1, with 10 bases matching TRBD2. Trimming removed 0 bases from V and 2 bases from J; junction bases left unmatched: 13. The CDR3 is 20 amino acids. The V gene's germline CDR1 is LNHDA and CDR2 SQIVND (reference sequence).

This chain links TRBV9 with TRBJ2-5; 7 bases map to TRBD1. This CDR3 spans 17 amino acids. After removal of 3 bases from V and 5 bases from J, the junction contained 16 bases not matched to a gene. Germline V gene lookup returns CDR1 SGDLS and CDR2 YYNGEE. CDR3 protein: CASSARAETGNGETQYF. In DNA form, the CDR3 reads TGTGCCAGCAGCGCGCGAGCCGAGACAGGGAACGGGGAGACCCAGTACTTC.